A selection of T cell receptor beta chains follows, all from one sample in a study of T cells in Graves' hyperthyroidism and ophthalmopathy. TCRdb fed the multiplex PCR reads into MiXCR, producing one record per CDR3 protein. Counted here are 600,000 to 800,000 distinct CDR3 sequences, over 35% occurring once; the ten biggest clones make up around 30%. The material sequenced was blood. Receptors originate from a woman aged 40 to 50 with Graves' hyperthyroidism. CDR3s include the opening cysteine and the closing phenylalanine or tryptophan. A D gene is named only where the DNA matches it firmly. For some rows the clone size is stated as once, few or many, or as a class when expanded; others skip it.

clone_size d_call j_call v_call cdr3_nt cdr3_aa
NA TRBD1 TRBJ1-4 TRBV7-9 TGTGCCAGCAGCTTAGGGGGGACAGCGGCCAGGGGGGAAAAACTGTTTTTT CASSLGGTAARGEKLFF
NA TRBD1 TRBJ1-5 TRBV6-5 TGTGCCAGCAGTGCTAACCCCGGGACAGGGGGTAATCAGCCCCAGCATTTT CASSANPGTGGNQPQHF
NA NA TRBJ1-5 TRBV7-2 TGTGTCAGCAGCTTGAACACAGGAGGCAATCAGCCCCAGCATTTT CVSSLNTGGNQPQHF
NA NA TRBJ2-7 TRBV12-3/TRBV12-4 TGTGCCAGCAGGAAGGGCAAGGGATACGAGCAGTACTTC CASRKGKGYEQYF
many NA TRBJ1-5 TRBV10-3 TGTGCCATCAGTGAGTCAGGCAGGGTAAGCAATCAGCCCCAGCATTTT CAISESGRVSNQPQHF
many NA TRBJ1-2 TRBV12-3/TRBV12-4 TGTGCCATGGGCAGGTCAGGACAAGGCTACACCTTC CAMGRSGQGYTF
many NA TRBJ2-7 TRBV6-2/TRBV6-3 TGTGCCAGCAGTTACACCAGCTACGAGCAGTACTTC CASSYTSYEQYF
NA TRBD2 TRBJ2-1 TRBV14 TGTGCCAGCAGCCTGAGACTAGCGGGAGGCAATCAGCAGTTCTTC CASSLRLAGGNQQFF
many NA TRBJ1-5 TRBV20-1 TGCAGTGCCCGAAAGGGGAATCAGCCCCAGCATTTT CSARKGNQPQHF
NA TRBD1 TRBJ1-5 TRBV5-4 TGTGCCAGCAGCTTGGGCGGGACAGGGGAGGCTCAGCCCCAGCATTTT CASSLGGTGEAQPQHF
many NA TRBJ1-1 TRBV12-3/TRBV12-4 TGTGCCAGCAGCCCAACCTTATGGAACACTGAAGCTTTCTTT CASSPTLWNTEAFF
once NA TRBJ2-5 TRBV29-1 TGTGCCTTGAGAACGGGGCCGGAGACCCAGTACTTC CALRTGPETQYF
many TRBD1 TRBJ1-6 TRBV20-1 TGCAGCGGCGGGACAGCGGATTCACCCCTCCACTTT CSGGTADSPLHF
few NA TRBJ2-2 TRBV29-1 TGCAGCGTTGGCCTGACGGCCGGGGAGCTGTTTTTT CSVGLTAGELFF
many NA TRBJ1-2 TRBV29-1 TGCAGCGTTGTGCTCTTTGGGGTTGGTGGCTACACCTTC CSVVLFGVGGYTF
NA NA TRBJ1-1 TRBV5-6 TGTGCCAGCAGCTTCTTGAAGACAGAAAGAAAGAACACTGAAGCTTTCTTT CASSFLKTERKNTEAFF
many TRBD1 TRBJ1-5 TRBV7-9 TGTGCCAGCAGCTTAACAGGGGCAGGGGGCAATCAGCCCCAGCATTTT CASSLTGAGGNQPQHF
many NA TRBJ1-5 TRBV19 TGTGCCAGTAGTACGAAGATCTATAGCAATCAGCCCCAGCATTTT CASSTKIYSNQPQHF
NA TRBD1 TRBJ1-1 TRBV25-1 TGTGCCAGCAGTGAAGCCGGGACAGGGAACACTGAAGCTTTCTTT CASSEAGTGNTEAFF
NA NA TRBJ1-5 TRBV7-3 TGTGCCAGTAGCCTCGTCCAGGACTCTCAGCCCCGGCATTTT CASSLVQDSQPRHF
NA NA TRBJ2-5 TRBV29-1 TGCAGCGTTGATCAGGCAGCGCAAGAGACCCAGTACTTC CSVDQAAQETQYF
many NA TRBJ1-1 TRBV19 TGTGCCAGTAGTAATACGTTGAACACTGAAGCTTTCTTT CASSNTLNTEAFF
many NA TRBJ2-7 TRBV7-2 TGTGCCAGCAGCCGCGGAGCTCGGAGGGCCTACGAGCAGTACTTC CASSRGARRAYEQYF
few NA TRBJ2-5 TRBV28 TGTGCCAGCAGCCGTCGGGTTGGTCGCCGGGAGACCCAGTACTTC CASSRRVGRRETQYF
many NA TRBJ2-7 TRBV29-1 TGCAGCGCCCGGACTACCTACGAGCAGTACTTC CSARTTYEQYF
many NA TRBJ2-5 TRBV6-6 TGTGCCAGCAGAGGAGGGGACTGGGAGACCCAGTACTTC CASRGGDWETQYF
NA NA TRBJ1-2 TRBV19 TGTGCCGGTAGTATGATTCAATATGGCTACACCTTC CAGSMIQYGYTF
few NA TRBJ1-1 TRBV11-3 TGTGCCAGCAGCTTCTACCCCCCTGAGCGAGGGATGAACACTGAAGCTTTCTTT CASSFYPPERGMNTEAFF
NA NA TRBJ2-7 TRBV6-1 TGTGCCAGCAATGGACACCCACCCTTGAGCTCCTACGAGCAGTACTTC CASNGHPPLSSYEQYF
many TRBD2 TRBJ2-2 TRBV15 TGTGCCACCAGCAGGGGACTAGCGGGACCCGGGGAGCTGTTTTTT CATSRGLAGPGELFF
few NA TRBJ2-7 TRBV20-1 TGCAGTGCTAGAGCGGCTATCCAACCCCCAGGCAGATCTGGCGAGCAGTACTTC CSARAAIQPPGRSGEQYF
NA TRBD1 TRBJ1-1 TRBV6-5 TGTGCCAGCAGACAAGACAGGGTACGTGAAGCTTTCTTT CASRQDRVREAFF
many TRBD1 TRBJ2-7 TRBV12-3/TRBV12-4 TGTGCCAGCAGATCCGGGACAGGGGTCTGGGAGCAGTACTTC CASRSGTGVWEQYF
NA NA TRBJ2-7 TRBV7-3 TGTGCCAGCAGCCTCCCGGGACAGGGACTAGCTTTCGACGAGCAGTACTTC CASSLPGQGLAFDEQYF
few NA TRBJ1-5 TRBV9 TGTGCCAGCAGCGTAGAGCCCCTTAATCAGCCCCAGCATTTT CASSVEPLNQPQHF